Sequencing of this T cell receptor (beta chain) was carried out in a study of blood T cells in healthy people across ages. For the study at large: About one barcoded beta molecule per two T cells was captured by template switching.

Study-level results: With donor CMV status unknown, expanded clonotype changes were possibly confounded. Estimated diversity, derived from one million T cells, was regarded as an underestimate.

With a J-beta primer mix and a sample-barcoded 5' primer, a second PCR ran 7 to 11 cycles. MiXCR, applied by TCRdb to the 5' RACE reads, yields one record per CDR3 protein. The sample has about 1 million distinct CDR3 sequences; over 35% are singletons. With regard to this clonotype: Its antigen remains unidentified.

Every donor contributed roughly 11 milliliters of peripheral blood by blood draw. The germline V gene encodes CDR1 SGHRS and CDR2 YFSETQ. The CDR3 spans 17 residues. V dropped 4 bases and J dropped 3; count of bases not matched to a gene: 11. This clonotype was obtained from a woman aged 55-69 years in good health. The chain links TRBV5-1 to TRBJ2-1; 9 bases are a match to TRBD2. Sequencing was carried out using blood. CDR3 residues: CASSPFSGSGIYNEQFF. The DNA for the CDR3 is TGCGCCAGCAGCCCCTTTAGCGGGAGTGGCATCTACAATGAGCAGTTCTTC.